The entry below describes one TCR beta chain. V lost 4 bases and J lost 8; bases outside the gene matches: 4. This CDR3 has 13 amino acids. Germline CDR1 is LNHDA and CDR2 is SQIVND (reference sequence). The data stem from a study of shared clonotypes between healthy human individuals. Clones were read by immunoSEQ multiplex PCR, and TCRdb kept only the in-frame ones, dropping some. The table shows about 560,000 clones, with about 80% occurring only once. The sample comprised PBMCs. The clonotype comes from a woman in her forties in good health. Some clones in this sample may be carry-over from other donors' samples. The chain has TRBV19 and TRBJ1-4; the match to TRBD1 covers 7 bases. The CDR3: CASSTDREEKLFF. CDR3 sequence (DNA): TGTGCCAGTAGTACCGACAGGGAAGAAAAACTGTTTTTT.